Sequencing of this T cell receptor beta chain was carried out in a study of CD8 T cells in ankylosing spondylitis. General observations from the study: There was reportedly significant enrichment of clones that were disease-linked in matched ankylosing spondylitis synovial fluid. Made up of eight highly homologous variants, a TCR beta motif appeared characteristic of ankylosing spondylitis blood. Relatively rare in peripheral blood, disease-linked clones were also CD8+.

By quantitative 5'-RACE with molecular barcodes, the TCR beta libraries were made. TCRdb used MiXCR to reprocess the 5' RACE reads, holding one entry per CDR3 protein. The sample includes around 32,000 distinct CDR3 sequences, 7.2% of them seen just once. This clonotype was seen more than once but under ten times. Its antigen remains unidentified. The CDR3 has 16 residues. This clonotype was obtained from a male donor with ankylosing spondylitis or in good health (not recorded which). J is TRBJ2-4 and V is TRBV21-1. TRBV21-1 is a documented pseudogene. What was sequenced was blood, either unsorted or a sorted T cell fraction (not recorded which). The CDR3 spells CASSKVHSLAKNIQYF. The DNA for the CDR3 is TGTGCCAGCAGCAAAGTACACAGCCTAGCCAAAAACATTCAGTACTTC.